The entry that follows covers one T cell receptor beta chain sequence. The target antigen is unknown. The repertoire was sequenced with immunoSEQ multiplex PCR; TCRdb's copy has only in-frame clones and lacks some. The sample yields about 110,000 clones, over 80% seen once. This sample stems from a study of T cell responses to AZD1222 COVID-19 vaccine. Study-wide points: Breadth and depth of Spike-specific TCRs rose after two AZD1222 doses. Clonal diversity was possibly underestimated, and white British individuals and females predominated among donors.

Trimming pared 6 bases from V and 5 bases from J, leaving 16 bases between. This CDR3 has 14 amino acids. Germline loops: CDR1 MNHEY, CDR2 SMNVEV (reference sequence). The chain joins TRBV27 to TRBJ1-2; TRBD1 might be the D (6 bases). This clonotype was obtained from an adult in good health. The sample consisted of peripheral blood, taken on day 0 of AZD1222 vaccination. In DNA form, the CDR3 reads TGTGCCAGCAGCCCGAGGGAGAGGGGGTATGGCTACACCTTC. Amino acids: CASSPRERGYGYTF.